The present TCR beta chain was sequenced within a study of blood T cell repertoires in COVID-19. Across the whole study: COVID-19 samples, acute and convalescent, were from the United States, Italy and Spain. The analysed material was cDNA or gDNA that came from T cells, B-cell-depleted T cells, or PBMCs.

In terms of age and location, participants ranged from roughly 18 to 90 years and lived in about 25 US areas. Cohort 3 recovered donors had two negative PCRs, clearance, or symptom resolution. The CDR3 extends over 14 amino acids. The germline gives CDR1 SGHTA, CDR2 FQGNSA. V was pared by 1 base and J by 5 bases, with 4 bases of the junction left unmatched. TCRdb's copy holds only in-frame clones and misses some; the assay was immunoSEQ multiplex PCR. The sample carries more than 60,000 clones, around 90% recorded once. The genes are TRBV7-2 and TRBJ2-5, with 7 bases identical to TRBD1. This sequence originates from a woman in her 40s who had recovered from COVID-19. Sequencing was carried out using PBMCs or T cells enriched from blood (not recorded which). CDR3 amino acids: CASSLVRGHETQYF. CDR3 bases: TGTGCCAGCAGCTTAGTTAGGGGGCACGAGACCCAGTACTTC.